This T cell receptor beta chain was obtained from a study of blood T cell repertoires in COVID-19. Turning to the study itself: T cells, B-cell-depleted T cells, or PBMCs provided the cDNA or gDNA that served as material.

Per the authors' pipeline: Reference gene primer amplification gave estimated nucleated cell counts. Assay used: immunoSEQ multiplex PCR; TCRdb lists only in-frame clones, some missing. From that table come the V and J calls and clone size; the DNA was used to work out D and trimming. The sample has approximately 110,000 clones, 75% to 90% seen once; the top ten hold around 8%. Germline lookup yields CDR1 LGHDT and CDR2 YNNKEL (reference sequence). The CDR3 has 16 residues. Trimming at V came to 4 bases and at J to 9 bases, leaving 9 bases not matched to a gene. The sequence was collected from a man between 70 and 80 years old with acute or convalescent COVID-19. Sequenced input: peripheral blood. This sequence joins TRBV3-1 (or the pseudogene TRBV3-2) and TRBJ2-1; 13 nucleotides match TRBD2. The CDR3 spells CASSPGLAGVGVEQFF. In DNA form, the CDR3 reads TGTGCCAGCAGCCCCGGACTAGCGGGAGTAGGGGTTGAGCAGTTCTTC.